These T cell receptor beta chains were read from a single sample in a study of T cell repertoires in cytomegalovirus infection. MiXCR, applied by TCRdb to the reads, yields one record per CDR3 protein. Of 200,000 to 300,000 distinct CDR3 sequences listed, approximately 8.3% are singletons. The sample was PBMCs. All receptors come from a human donor in good health (CMV status not recorded). Some clones in this sample may be carry-over from other donors' samples. CDR3s include the opening cysteine and the closing phenylalanine or tryptophan. Each record gives: J gene, V gene, D gene, clone size, CDR3 protein, CDR3 DNA. D genes are given only for firm matches. Only some rows state a clone size, as once, few, many or a class for expanded clones.

>TRBJ2-7|TRBV12-3/TRBV12-4|NA|many
CASSLNLAALSYEQYF
TGTGCCAGCAGTTTAAATCTGGCGGCACTCTCCTACGAGCAGTACTTC
>TRBJ2-6|TRBV7-8|NA|NA
CASSLNAGQTSSGANVLTF
TGTGCCAGCAGCTTAAATGCGGGACAGACGAGCTCTGGGGCCAACGTCCTGACTTTC
>TRBJ1-1|TRBV12-3/TRBV12-4|TRBD1|NA
CASSKRQGTTEAFF
TGTGCCAGCAGTAAGAGACAGGGTACCACTGAAGCTTTCTTT
>TRBJ1-2|TRBV6-1|NA|many
CASSATRGGNGYTF
TGTGCCAGCAGTGCCACCCGGGGGGGGAATGGCTACACCTTC
>TRBJ2-5|TRBV12-3/TRBV12-4|TRBD2|many
CASSDPQLADQETQYF
TGTGCCAGCAGTGACCCCCAACTAGCGGACCAAGAGACCCAGTACTTC
>TRBJ2-7|TRBV29-1|NA|NA
CSVVPGATYEQYF
TGCAGCGTTGTTCCGGGGGCCACCTACGAGCAGTACTTC
>TRBJ2-1|TRBV4-3|NA|NA
CASSQAGVGRGQIYNEQFF
TGCGCCAGCAGCCAAGCGGGTGTGGGTAGGGGTCAAATTTACAATGAGCAGTTCTTC
>TRBJ2-6|TRBV11-2|TRBD1|many
CASSLDLWFGQGRSIHSGANVLTF
TGTGCCAGCAGCTTAGATCTATGGTTCGGACAGGGCCGGTCAATCCACTCTGGGGCCAACGTCCTGACTTTC
>TRBJ2-2|TRBV7-2|TRBD2|many
CASSLSQLSGRSGELFF
TGTGCCAGCAGCTTAAGCCAGCTTAGCGGGAGATCCGGGGAGCTGTTTTTT
>TRBJ2-6|TRBV7-8|NA|many
CASRRADSSGANVLTF
TGTGCCAGCAGGAGGGCCGATAGCTCTGGGGCCAACGTCCTGACTTTC
>TRBJ1-1|TRBV7-2|NA|many
CASSVRQVLLNTEAFF
TGTGCCAGCAGCGTTCGACAGGTACTTTTGAACACTGAAGCTTTCTTT